This note documents a single TCR beta chain sequence. The antigen remains undetermined. This record comes from a study of T cell repertoires in cytomegalovirus infection. Study summary: Through public TCR beta signatures, both CMV infection and matching HLA type were indicated.

TCRdb processed the reads anew with MiXCR; each CDR3 protein has one entry. The sample records 740,000 or so distinct CDR3 sequences, approximately 40% being singletons. Trimming stripped 0 bases from V and 7 bases from J, with 19 bases between. The CDR3 runs to 16 residues. CDR1 is MNHEY, CDR2 SMNVEV, per germline (reference sequence). Findings and caveats of the study: The response measured ex vivo was dominated by TCR beta clonotypes (HLA-C-restricted and CMV-specific). Carriers of CMV and the relevant HLA type were discriminated by public TCR beta frequency.

Sequenced sample: PBMCs. J is TRBJ2-7 and V is TRBV27; no clear D. The sequence was obtained from a human donor in good health (CMV status not recorded). Some clones in this sample may be carry-over from other donors' samples. CDR3 bases: TGTGCCAGCAGTTTATCGCTGAGACACTCAGTGGGTGAGCAGTACTTC. Translation gives CASSLSLRHSVGEQYF.